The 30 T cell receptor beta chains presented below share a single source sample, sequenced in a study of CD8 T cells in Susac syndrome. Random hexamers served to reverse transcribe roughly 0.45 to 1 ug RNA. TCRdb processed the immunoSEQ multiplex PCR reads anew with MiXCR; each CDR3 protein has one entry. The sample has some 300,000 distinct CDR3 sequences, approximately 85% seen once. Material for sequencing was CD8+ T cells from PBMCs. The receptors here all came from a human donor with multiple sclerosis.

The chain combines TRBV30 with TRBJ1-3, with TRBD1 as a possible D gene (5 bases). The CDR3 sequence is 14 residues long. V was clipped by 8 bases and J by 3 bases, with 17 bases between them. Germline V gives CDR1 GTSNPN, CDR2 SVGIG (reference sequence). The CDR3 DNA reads TGTGCCCGGACACGCGAGACGGGTGGAAACACCATATATTTT. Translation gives CARTRETGGNTIYF.

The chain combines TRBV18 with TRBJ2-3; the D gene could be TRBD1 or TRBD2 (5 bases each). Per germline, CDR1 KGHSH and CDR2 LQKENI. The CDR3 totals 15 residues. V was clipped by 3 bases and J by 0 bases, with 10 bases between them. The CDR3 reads CASSPRDLSTDTQYF. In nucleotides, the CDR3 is TGTGCCAGCTCACCTCGGGACCTTAGCACAGATACGCAGTATTTT.

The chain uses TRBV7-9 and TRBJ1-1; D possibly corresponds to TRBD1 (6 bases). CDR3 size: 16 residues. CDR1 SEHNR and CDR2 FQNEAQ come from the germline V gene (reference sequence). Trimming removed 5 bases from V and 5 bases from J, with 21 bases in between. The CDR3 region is CASSHPLGALRTEAFF. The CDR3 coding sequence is TGTGCCAGCAGCCACCCATTGGGGGCTTTAAGGACTGAAGCTTTCTTT. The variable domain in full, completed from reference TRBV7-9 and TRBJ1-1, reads DTGVSQNPRHKITKRGQNVTFRCDPISEHNRLYWYRQTLGQGPEFLTYFQNEAQLEKSRLLSDRFSAERPKGSFSTLEIQRTEQGDSAMYLCASSHPLGALRTEAFFGQGTRLTVV.

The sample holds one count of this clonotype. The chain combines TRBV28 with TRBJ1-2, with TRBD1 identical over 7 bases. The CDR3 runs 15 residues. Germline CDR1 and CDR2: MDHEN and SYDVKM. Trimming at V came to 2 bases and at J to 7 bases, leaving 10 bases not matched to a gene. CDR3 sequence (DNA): TGTGCCAGCAGTTTAGAACTACAGGGGAGTGGTGGCTACACCTTC. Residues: CASSLELQGSGGYTF.

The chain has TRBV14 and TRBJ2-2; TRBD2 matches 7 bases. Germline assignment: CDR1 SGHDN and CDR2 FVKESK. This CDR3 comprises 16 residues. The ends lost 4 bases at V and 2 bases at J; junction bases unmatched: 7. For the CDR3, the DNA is TGTGCCAGCAGCCCTAACAGCGGGGAAAACACCGGGGAGCTGTTTTTT. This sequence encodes CASSPNSGENTGELFF.

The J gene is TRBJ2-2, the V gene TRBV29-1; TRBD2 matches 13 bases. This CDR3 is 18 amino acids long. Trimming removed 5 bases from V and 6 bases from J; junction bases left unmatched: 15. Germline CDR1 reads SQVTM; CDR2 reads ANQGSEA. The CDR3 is CSVSPLGLAGDEAGELFF. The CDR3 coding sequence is TGCAGCGTTTCCCCCCTCGGACTAGCGGGAGATGAGGCCGGGGAGCTGTTTTTT.

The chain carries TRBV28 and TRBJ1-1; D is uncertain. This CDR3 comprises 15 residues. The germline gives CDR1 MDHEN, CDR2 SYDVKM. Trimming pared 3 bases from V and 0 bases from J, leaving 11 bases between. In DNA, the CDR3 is TGTGCCAGCAGTTTTACAAGGTACCTGAACACTGAAGCTTTCTTT. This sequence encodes CASSFTRYLNTEAFF.

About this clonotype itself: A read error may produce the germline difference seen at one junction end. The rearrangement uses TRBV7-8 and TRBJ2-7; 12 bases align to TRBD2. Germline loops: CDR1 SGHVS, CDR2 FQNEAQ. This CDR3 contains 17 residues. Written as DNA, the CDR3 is TGTGCCAGCTCCCTTTGGCCTAGCGGGAGGGCCTCCCACGAGCAGTACTTC. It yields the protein CASSLWPSGRASHEQYF. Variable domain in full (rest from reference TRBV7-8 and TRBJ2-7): GAGVSQSPRYKVAKRGQDVALRCDPISGHVSLFWYQQALGQGPEFLTYFQNEAQLDKSGLPSDRFFAERPEGSVSTLKIQRTQQEDSAVYLCASSLWPSGRASHEQYFGPGTRLTVT.

The DNA of the CDR3 is TGTGCCAGCAGTTGCATTACGCGGGAGGCCTACGAGCAGTACTTC. Protein sequence: CASSCITREAYEQYF. The chain links TRBV28 to TRBJ2-7; 8 positions match TRBD2. There are 15 residues in the CDR3. V lost 4 bases and J lost 2; bases outside the gene matches: 7. Germline lookup yields CDR1 MDHEN and CDR2 SYDVKM.

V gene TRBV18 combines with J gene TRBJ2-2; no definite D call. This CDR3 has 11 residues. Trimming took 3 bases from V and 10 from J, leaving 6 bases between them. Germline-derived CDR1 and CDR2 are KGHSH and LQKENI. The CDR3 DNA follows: TGTGCCAGCTCACCCGAGGAGGAGCTGTTTTTT. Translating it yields CASSPEEELFF.

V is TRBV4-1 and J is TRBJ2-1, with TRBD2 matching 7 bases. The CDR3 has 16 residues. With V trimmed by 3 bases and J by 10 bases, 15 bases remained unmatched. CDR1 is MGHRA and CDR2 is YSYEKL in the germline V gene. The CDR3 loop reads CASSQPAERLAEEQFF. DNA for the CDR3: TGCGCCAGCAGCCAGCCCGCCGAAAGACTAGCAGAAGAGCAGTTCTTC.

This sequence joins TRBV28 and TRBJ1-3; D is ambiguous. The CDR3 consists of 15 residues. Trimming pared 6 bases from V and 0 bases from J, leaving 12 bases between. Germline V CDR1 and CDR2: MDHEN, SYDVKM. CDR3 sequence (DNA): TGTGCCAGCAGACTCTCGGAGAGCTCTGGAAACACCATATATTTT. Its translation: CASRLSESSGNTIYF.

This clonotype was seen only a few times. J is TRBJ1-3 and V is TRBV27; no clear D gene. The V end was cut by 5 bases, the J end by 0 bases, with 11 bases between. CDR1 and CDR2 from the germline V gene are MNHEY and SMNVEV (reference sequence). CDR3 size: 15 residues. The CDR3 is CASSPGGSSGNTIYF. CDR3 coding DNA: TGTGCCAGCAGTCCGGGAGGGTCCTCTGGAAACACCATATATTTT.

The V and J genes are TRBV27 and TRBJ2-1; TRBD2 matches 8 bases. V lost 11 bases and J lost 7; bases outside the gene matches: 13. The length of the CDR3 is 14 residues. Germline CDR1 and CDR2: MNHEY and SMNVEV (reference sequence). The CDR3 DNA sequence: TGTGCCGCAGGGACCAGCGGGAGTTATAATGAGCAGTTCTTC. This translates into CAAGTSGSYNEQFF.

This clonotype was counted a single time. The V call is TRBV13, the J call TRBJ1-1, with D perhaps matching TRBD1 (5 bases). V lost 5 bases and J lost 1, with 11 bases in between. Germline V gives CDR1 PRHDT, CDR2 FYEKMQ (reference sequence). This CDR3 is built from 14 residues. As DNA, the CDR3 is TGTGCCAGCAGCACCGGGACCCCGAACACTGAAGCTTTCTTT. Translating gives CASSTGTPNTEAFF.

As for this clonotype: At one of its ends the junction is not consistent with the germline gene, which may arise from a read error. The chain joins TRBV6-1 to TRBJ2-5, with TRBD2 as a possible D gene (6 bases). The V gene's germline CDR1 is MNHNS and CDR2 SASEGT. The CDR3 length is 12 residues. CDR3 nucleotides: TGCGCCGGGGAAAGCGGGTACGAGACCCAGTACTTC. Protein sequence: CAGESGYETQYF.

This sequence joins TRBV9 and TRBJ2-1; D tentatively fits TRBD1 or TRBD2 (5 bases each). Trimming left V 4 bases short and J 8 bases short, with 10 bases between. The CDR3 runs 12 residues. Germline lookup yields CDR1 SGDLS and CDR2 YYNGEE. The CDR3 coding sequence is TGTGCCAGCAGCCCAGGGAGTTATGAGCAGTTCTTC. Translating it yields CASSPGSYEQFF. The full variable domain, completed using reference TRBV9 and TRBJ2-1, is DSGVTQTPKHLITATGQRVTLRCSPRSGDLSVYWYQQSLDQGLQFLIQYYNGEERAKGNILERFSAQQFPDLHSELNLSSLELGDSALYFCASSPGSYEQFFGPGTRLTVL.

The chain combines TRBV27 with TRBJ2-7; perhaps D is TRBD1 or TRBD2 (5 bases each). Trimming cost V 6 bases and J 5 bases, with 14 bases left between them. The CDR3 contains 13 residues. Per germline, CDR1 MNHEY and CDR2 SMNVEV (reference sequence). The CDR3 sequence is CASSSRDVDEQYF. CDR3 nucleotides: TGTGCCAGCAGCTCCCGGGACGTGGACGAGCAGTACTTC.

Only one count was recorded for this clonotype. The CDR3: CASSQVRGAEAFF. DNA for the CDR3: TGTGCCAGCAGCCAAGTTAGAGGGGCTGAAGCTTTCTTT. The chain uses TRBV14 and TRBJ1-1; possible D gene TRBD1, 5 bases. Germline lookup yields CDR1 SGHDN and CDR2 FVKESK. The CDR3 covers 13 residues. V gave up 1 base and J gave up 6 bases, with 9 bases separating them.

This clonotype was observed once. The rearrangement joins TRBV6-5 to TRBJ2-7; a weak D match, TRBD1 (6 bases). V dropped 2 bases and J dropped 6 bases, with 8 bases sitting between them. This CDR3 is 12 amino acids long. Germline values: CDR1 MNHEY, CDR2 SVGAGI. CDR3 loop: CASSYDRREQYF. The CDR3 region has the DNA TGTGCCAGCAGTTACGACAGGCGCGAGCAGTACTTC.

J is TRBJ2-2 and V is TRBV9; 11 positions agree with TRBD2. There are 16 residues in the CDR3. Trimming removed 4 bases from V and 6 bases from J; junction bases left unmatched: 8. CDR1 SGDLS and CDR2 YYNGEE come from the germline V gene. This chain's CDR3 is CASSTLAGGGPGELFF. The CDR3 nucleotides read TGTGCCAGCAGCACATTAGCGGGAGGGGGTCCCGGGGAGCTGTTTTTT.

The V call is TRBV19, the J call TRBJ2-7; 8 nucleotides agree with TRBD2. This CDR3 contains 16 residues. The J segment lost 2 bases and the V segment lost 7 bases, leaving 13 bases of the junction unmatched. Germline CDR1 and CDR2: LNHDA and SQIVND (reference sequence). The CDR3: CASTLKARGRPYEQYF. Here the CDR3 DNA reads TGTGCCAGTACCCTAAAGGCCCGCGGGAGGCCCTACGAGCAGTACTTC. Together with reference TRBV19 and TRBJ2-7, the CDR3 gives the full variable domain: DGGITQSPKYLFRKEGQNVTLSCEQNLNHDAMYWYRQDPGQGLRLIYYSQIVNDFQKGDIAEGYSVSREKKESFPLTVTSAQKNPTAFYLCASTLKARGRPYEQYFGPGTRLTVT.

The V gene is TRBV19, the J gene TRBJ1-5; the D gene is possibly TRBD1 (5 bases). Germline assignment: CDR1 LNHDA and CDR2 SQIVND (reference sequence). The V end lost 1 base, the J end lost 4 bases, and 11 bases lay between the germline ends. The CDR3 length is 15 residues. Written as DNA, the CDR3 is TGTGCCAGTAGTATAGTCCCAGGGTCAAATCAGCCCCAGCATTTT. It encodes CASSIVPGSNQPQHF.

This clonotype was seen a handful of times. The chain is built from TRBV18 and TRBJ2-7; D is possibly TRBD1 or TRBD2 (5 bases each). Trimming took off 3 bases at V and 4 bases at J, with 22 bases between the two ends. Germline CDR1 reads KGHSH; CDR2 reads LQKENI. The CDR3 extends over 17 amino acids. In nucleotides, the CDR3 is TGTGCCAGCTCACCCGGGACCTCAATCGAAGGCCCGTACGAGCAGTACTTC. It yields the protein CASSPGTSIEGPYEQYF.

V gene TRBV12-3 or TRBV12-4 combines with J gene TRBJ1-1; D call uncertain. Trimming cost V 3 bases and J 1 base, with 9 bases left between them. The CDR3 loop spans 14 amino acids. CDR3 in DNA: TGTGCCAGCAGTTTCCCGCCAGGGAACACTGAAGCTTTCTTT. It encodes CASSFPPGNTEAFF.

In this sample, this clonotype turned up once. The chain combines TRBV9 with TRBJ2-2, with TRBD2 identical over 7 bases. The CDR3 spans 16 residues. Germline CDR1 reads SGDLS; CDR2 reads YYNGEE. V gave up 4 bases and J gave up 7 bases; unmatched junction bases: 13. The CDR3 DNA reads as TGTGCCAGCAGCAACTATAGCGGGCTTTATGGCGGGGAGCTGTTTTTT. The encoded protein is CASSNYSGLYGGELFF. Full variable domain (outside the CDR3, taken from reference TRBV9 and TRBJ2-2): DSGVTQTPKHLITATGQRVTLRCSPRSGDLSVYWYQQSLDQGLQFLIQYYNGEERAKGNILERFSAQQFPDLHSELNLSSLELGDSALYFCASSNYSGLYGGELFFGEGSRLTVL.

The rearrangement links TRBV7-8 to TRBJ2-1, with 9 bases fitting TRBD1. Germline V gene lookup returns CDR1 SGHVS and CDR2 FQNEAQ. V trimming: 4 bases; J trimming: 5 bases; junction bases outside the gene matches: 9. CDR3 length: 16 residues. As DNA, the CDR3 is TGTGCCAGCAGCTCTGGACAGGGGCCCCCTCACAATGAGCAGTTCTTC. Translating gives CASSSGQGPPHNEQFF.

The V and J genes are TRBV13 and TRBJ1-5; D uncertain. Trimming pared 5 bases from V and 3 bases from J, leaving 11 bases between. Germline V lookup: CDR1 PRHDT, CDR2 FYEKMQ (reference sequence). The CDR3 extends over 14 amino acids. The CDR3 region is CASSGGGFNQPQHF. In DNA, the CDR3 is TGTGCCAGCAGCGGTGGTGGGTTCAATCAGCCCCAGCATTTT.

The CDR3 protein is CASTPTGMNTEAFF. In nucleotides, the CDR3 is TGTGCCAGTACCCCAACAGGTATGAACACTGAAGCTTTCTTT. The chain is built from TRBV19 and TRBJ1-1; perhaps TRBD1 as D (5 bases). CDR1 and CDR2 from the germline V gene are LNHDA and SQIVND (reference sequence). The length of the CDR3 is 14 residues. Trimming removed 7 bases at V and 0 bases at J, with 12 bases between.

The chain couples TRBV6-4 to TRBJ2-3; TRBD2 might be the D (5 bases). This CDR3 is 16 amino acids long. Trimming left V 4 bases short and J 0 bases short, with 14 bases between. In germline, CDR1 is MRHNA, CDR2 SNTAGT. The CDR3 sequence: CASSASSGSSTDTQYF. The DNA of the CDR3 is TGTGCCAGCAGTGCATCCAGCGGTTCTAGCACAGATACGCAGTATTTT.